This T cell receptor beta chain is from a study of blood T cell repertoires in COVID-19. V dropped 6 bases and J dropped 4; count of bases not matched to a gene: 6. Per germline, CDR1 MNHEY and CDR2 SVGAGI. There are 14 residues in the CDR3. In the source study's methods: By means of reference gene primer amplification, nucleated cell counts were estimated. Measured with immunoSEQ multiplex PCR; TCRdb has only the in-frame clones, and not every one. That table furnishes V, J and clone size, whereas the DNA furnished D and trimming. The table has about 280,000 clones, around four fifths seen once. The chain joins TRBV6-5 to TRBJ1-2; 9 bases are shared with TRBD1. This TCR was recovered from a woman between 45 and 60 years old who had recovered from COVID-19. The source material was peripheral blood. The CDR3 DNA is TGTGCCAGCAGGACCGGACAGGGGACCTATGGCTACACCTTC. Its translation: CASRTGQGTYGYTF.